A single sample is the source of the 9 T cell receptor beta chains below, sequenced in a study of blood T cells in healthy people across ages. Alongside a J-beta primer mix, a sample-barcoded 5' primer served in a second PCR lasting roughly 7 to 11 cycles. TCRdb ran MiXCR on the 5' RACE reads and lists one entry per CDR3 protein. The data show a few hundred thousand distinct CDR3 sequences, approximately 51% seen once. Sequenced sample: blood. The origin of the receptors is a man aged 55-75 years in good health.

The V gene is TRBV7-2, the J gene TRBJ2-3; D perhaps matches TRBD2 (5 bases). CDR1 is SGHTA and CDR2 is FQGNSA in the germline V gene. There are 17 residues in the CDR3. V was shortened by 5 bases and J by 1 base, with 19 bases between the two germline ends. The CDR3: CASSRAPPRSGTDTQYF. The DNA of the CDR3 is TGTGCCAGCAGCCGAGCACCCCCTCGTAGCGGCACAGATACGCAGTATTTT.

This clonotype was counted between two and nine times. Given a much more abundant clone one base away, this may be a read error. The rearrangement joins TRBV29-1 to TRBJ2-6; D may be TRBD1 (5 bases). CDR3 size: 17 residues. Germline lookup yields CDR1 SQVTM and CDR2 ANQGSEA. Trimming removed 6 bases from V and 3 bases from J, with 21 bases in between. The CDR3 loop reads CSVRWQGSSGGANVLTF. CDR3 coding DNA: TGCAGCGTGCGGTGGCAGGGTAGCAGTGGTGGGGCCAACGTCCTGACTTTC.

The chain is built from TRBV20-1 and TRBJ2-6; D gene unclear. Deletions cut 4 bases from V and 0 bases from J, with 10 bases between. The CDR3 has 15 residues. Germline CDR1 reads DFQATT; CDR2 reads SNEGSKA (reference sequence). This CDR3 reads CSATPSGSGANVLTF. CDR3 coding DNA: TGCAGTGCTACGCCCAGTGGCTCTGGGGCCAACGTCCTGACTTTC.

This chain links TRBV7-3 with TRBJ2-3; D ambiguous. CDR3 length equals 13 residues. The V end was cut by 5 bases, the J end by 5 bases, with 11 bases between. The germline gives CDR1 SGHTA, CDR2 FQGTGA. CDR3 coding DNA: TGTGCCAGCAGCCCTAATTCGGGAGATACGCAGTATTTT. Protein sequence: CASSPNSGDTQYF.

The CDR3 region has the DNA TGTGCCAGCCAGGGACAGGGTCTTGGGGCCAACGTCCTGACTTTC. Translating gives CASQGQGLGANVLTF. The chain employs TRBV2 and TRBJ2-6; TRBD1 matches 9 bases. This CDR3 has 15 amino acids. With 8 bases clipped from V and 3 bases from J, the junction kept 5 bases outside the gene matches. The germline gives CDR1 SNHLY, CDR2 FYNNEI.

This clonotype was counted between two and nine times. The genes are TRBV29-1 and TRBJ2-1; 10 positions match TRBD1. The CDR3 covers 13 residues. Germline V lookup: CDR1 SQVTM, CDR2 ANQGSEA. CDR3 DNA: TGCAGTTACGGACAGGGGGGAAACAATGAGCAGTTCTTC. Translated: CSYGQGGNNEQFF.

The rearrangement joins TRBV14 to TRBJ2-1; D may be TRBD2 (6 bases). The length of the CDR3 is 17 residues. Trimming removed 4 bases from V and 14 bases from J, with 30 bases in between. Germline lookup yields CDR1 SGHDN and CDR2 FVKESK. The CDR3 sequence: CASSPGRFPVGLHAEFF. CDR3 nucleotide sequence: TGTGCCAGCAGCCCCGGAAGGTTCCCCGTCGGACTACATGCGGAGTTCTTC.

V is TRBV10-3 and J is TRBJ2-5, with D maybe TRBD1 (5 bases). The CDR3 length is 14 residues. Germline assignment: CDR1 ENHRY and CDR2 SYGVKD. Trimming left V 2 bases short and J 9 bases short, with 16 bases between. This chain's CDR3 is CAISEAGKGSAQYF. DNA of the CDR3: TGTGCCATCAGTGAGGCAGGGAAAGGTTCGGCCCAGTACTTC.

In DNA, the CDR3 is TGTGCCAGCAGTTATAATCGTGCAGGGGCACGGGAAAAACTGTTTTTT. This sequence encodes CASSYNRAGAREKLFF. The J gene is TRBJ1-4, the V gene TRBV6-5, with D tentatively TRBD1 (6 bases). Germline-derived CDR1 and CDR2 are MNHEY and SVGAGI. This CDR3 spans 16 amino acids. V dropped 3 bases and J dropped 8 bases, with 19 bases sitting between them.